This T cell receptor beta chain was sequenced in a study of blood T cells in healthy people across ages. The study's findings and limits: Older individuals had lower TCR beta diversity per million T cells (the decline was roughly linear).

V was trimmed by 5 bases and J by 2 bases, leaving 7 bases between them. The CDR3 is 13 residues long. CDR1 and CDR2 from the germline V gene are KGHSH and LQKENI. Each donor supplied ten milliliters of peripheral blood. Of note for this clonotype: Its antigen remains unknown.

Sample-barcoded 5' priming and a J-beta primer mix drove a second PCR of roughly 6 to 12 cycles. The authors tagged each cDNA molecule using a template-switch adaptor with 12 random nucleotides. From the 5' RACE reads, TCRdb called clonotypes with MiXCR, one entry per CDR3 protein. Seen here are more than 700,000 distinct CDR3 sequences, about half observed once, and the top ten hold roughly 18%. The chain uses TRBV18 and TRBJ1-3; D call uncertain. The origin of this receptor is a man older than 75 in good health. Sequenced: blood. CDR3 sequence: CASSSVPGNTIYF. CDR3 sequence (DNA): TGTGCCAGCTCAAGTGTCCCTGGAAACACCATATATTTT.